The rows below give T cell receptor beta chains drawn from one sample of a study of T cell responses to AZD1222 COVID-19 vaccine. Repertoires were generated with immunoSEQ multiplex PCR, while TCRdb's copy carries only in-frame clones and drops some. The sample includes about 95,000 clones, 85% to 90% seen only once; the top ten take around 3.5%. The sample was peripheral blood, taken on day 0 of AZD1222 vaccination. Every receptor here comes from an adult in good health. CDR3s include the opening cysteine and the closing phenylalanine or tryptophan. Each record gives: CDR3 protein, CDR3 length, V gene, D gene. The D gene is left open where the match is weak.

CDR3 protein: CASNPLYGYTF
CDR3 length: 11
V gene: TRBV6-5
D gene: .

CDR3 protein: CASSRTGGTEAFF
CDR3 length: 13
V gene: TRBV28
D gene: TRBD1

CDR3 protein: CASSLRHPGNTIYF
CDR3 length: 14
V gene: TRBV7-2
D gene: .

CDR3 protein: CALGDRVWYEQYF
CDR3 length: 13
V gene: TRBV19
D gene: TRBD1

CDR3 protein: CASSAGQNYGYTF
CDR3 length: 13
V gene: TRBV7-9
D gene: TRBD1

CDR3 protein: CATSDWVNTEAFF
CDR3 length: 13
V gene: TRBV24-1
D gene: .

CDR3 protein: CASSLLLAGARNEQFF
CDR3 length: 16
V gene: TRBV27
D gene: TRBD2

CDR3 protein: CAISEPGREQYF
CDR3 length: 12
V gene: TRBV10-3
D gene: .

CDR3 protein: CAWNPDRGDGYTF
CDR3 length: 13
V gene: TRBV30
D gene: TRBD1

CDR3 protein: CASRGHFQYF
CDR3 length: 10
V gene: TRBV6-5
D gene: .

CDR3 protein: CASSVGGNSYNEQFF
CDR3 length: 15
V gene: TRBV9
D gene: .

CDR3 protein: CASRRVETQYF
CDR3 length: 11
V gene: TRBV28
D gene: .

CDR3 protein: CASNGWIHEQFF
CDR3 length: 12
V gene: TRBV9
D gene: .

CDR3 protein: CASSYSTSQPQHF
CDR3 length: 13
V gene: TRBV6-5
D gene: .

CDR3 protein: CASSLVGNTEAFF
CDR3 length: 13
V gene: TRBV4-1
D gene: .

CDR3 protein: CASSYSETGNYGYTF
CDR3 length: 15
V gene: TRBV6-6
D gene: .

CDR3 protein: CASGGGGKTQYF
CDR3 length: 12
V gene: TRBV7-9
D gene: TRBD2

CDR3 protein: CASSLAPERGWSPLHF
CDR3 length: 16
V gene: TRBV5-1
D gene: .

CDR3 protein: CASRSLGQGTTEAFF
CDR3 length: 15
V gene: TRBV2
D gene: TRBD1

CDR3 protein: CARHSRSSYNSPLHF
CDR3 length: 15
V gene: TRBV10-1
D gene: .

CDR3 protein: CASSLDGGREAFF
CDR3 length: 13
V gene: TRBV11-3
D gene: .

CDR3 protein: CASSQHGGGNTIYF
CDR3 length: 14
V gene: TRBV14
D gene: .

CDR3 protein: CASRGQGGNEQFF
CDR3 length: 13
V gene: TRBV2
D gene: TRBD1

CDR3 protein: CASSSGQGYGYTF
CDR3 length: 13
V gene: TRBV7-6
D gene: TRBD1